Sample share makes the clone carrying this T cell receptor (beta chain) medium-sized. The data originate from a study of CD8 T cells in Susac syndrome. V lost 5 bases, J lost 3 bases, and 3 bases stayed unmatched. Per germline, CDR1 MNHNS and CDR2 SASEGT. The CDR3 has 13 residues. Random hexamers were used to reverse transcribe the RNA input (about 0.5 to 1 ug). TCRdb called the immunoSEQ multiplex PCR reads again in MiXCR, with one record for every CDR3 protein. Counted here are 70,000 to 95,000 distinct CDR3 sequences, approximately 95% occurring once; the ten biggest clones make up approximately 1%.

The sequenced material came from CD8+ T cells from PBMCs. The origin of this receptor is a human donor with Susac syndrome. The chain links TRBV6-1 to TRBJ2-7; 8 nucleotides match TRBD2. In DNA form, the CDR3 reads TGTGCCAGCAGTACCGGGACTAGCTACGAGCAGTACTTC. Protein: CASSTGTSYEQYF.